Presented here are 29 T cell receptor beta chains from one specimen sequenced in a study of shared clonotypes between healthy human individuals. Here immunoSEQ multiplex PCR was the method, and the copy in TCRdb shows in-frame clones only, minus some. Here the sample spans some 530,000 clones, around 73% being singletons. Sequenced input: PBMCs. The receptors originated from a woman between 35 and 50 years old in good health. Some clones in this sample may be carry-over from other donors' samples.

J is TRBJ2-7 and V is TRBV7-9; 7 bases are shared with TRBD2. The CDR3 is made up of 16 amino acids. Germline CDR1 is SEHNR and CDR2 is FQNEAQ (reference sequence). Trimming removed 5 bases from V and 1 base from J; junction bases left unmatched: 11. CDR3: CASSLVIAGESYEQYF. The CDR3 DNA is TGTGCCAGCAGCCTAGTTATAGCGGGCGAGTCCTACGAGCAGTACTTC.

This sequence joins TRBV7-3 and TRBJ2-7, with 12 bases matching TRBD1. The CDR3 totals 14 residues. Trimming took 4 bases from V and 4 from J; bases not matched to a gene: 2. The germline V gene encodes CDR1 SGHTA and CDR2 FQGTGA. The CDR3 region is CASSWGQGAYEQYF. The CDR3 nucleotides are TGTGCCAGCAGCTGGGGACAGGGGGCATACGAGCAGTACTTC. Full variable domain (outside the CDR3, taken from reference TRBV7-3 and TRBJ2-7): GAGVSQTPSNKVTEKGKYVELRCDPISGHTALYWYRQSLGQGPEFLIYFQGTGAADDSGLPNDRFFAVRPEGSVSTLKIQRTERGDSAVYLCASSWGQGAYEQYFGPGTRLTVT.

This clone was observed at least ten times. The rearrangement joins TRBV15 to TRBJ1-2; 9 bases match TRBD1. Unmatched junction bases numbered 1, after V lost 1 base and J lost 7 bases. The CDR3 spans 13 residues. Germline V gene lookup returns CDR1 LNHNV and CDR2 YYDKDF (reference sequence). The CDR3 nucleotides read TGTGCCACCAGCAGAGGACAGGGGGGTGGCTACACCTTC. This encodes CATSRGQGGGYTF.

The chain uses TRBV10-2 and TRBJ2-1; TRBD2 might be the D (5 bases). The CDR3 runs 13 residues. CDR1 and CDR2 (germline): WSHSY, SAAADI. The germline V and J ends were trimmed by 8 bases and 0 bases, with 8 bases remaining between them. The CDR3 region has the DNA TGCGCCAGCTTTAGCGACTCCTACAATGAGCAGTTCTTC. The encoded protein is CASFSDSYNEQFF.

This clone was counted a few times. The V gene is TRBV7-2, the J gene TRBJ2-1; possible D gene TRBD2, 5 bases. The V gene lost 5 bases and the J gene lost 4 bases, with 12 bases spanning the gap. CDR1 and CDR2 (germline): SGHTA, FQGNSA. This CDR3 comprises 14 residues. For the CDR3, the DNA is TGTGCCAGCAGCAACGGACTGGGTTACAATGAGCAGTTCTTC. As protein: CASSNGLGYNEQFF.

This clone was detected once. This chain joins TRBV5-1 and TRBJ1-2, with TRBD1 matching over 7 bases. J was trimmed by 6 bases and V by 5 bases; bases with no gene match: 13. The germline V gene encodes CDR1 SGHRS and CDR2 YFSETQ. This CDR3 has 15 amino acids. The CDR3 bases are TGCGCCAGCAGTACTACTGGGCAGGGGGAAGATGGCTACACCTTC. Translation: CASSTTGQGEDGYTF.

This clone turned up a few times. The gene calls are TRBV19 and TRBJ2-7, with D possibly matching TRBD1 (6 bases). The CDR3 is 15 amino acids. V was trimmed by 4 bases and J by 0 bases, leaving 13 bases between them. Germline values: CDR1 LNHDA, CDR2 SQIVND (reference sequence). In nucleotides, the CDR3 is TGTGCCAGTAGTACCTCGGGCAGGGGCTCCTACGAGCAGTACTTC. It yields the protein CASSTSGRGSYEQYF.

The chain carries TRBV28 and TRBJ1-3; no definite D call. V lost 3 bases and J 0 bases, leaving 15 bases between the germline ends. Germline V gene sequence: CDR1 MDHEN, CDR2 SYDVKM. CDR3 length: 17 residues. This CDR3 is CASSLGAVSPSGNTIYF. CDR3 DNA: TGTGCCAGCAGTTTGGGAGCCGTCAGCCCCTCTGGAAACACCATATATTTT.

The chain has TRBV30 and TRBJ1-2; unclear D gene. Trimming stripped 1 base from V and 14 bases from J, with 17 bases between. The germline V gene has CDR1 GTSNPN and CDR2 SVGIG (reference sequence). The CDR3 contains 12 residues. The CDR3 region is CAWSDYTSSQTF. CDR3 nucleotide sequence: TGTGCCTGGAGTGATTATACTAGCAGTCAAACCTTC.

V gene TRBV6-6 combines with J gene TRBJ2-5, with 8 bases fitting TRBD2. V was pared by 5 bases and J by 0 bases, with 2 bases of the junction left unmatched. Germline CDR1 reads MNHNY; CDR2 reads SVGAGI (reference sequence). The CDR3 length is 14 residues. DNA of the CDR3: TGTGCCAGCAGTACGACTAGCGACCAAGAGACCCAGTACTTC. This codes for CASSTTSDQETQYF.

The chain uses TRBV6-1 and TRBJ2-5; D not certain. CDR3 length equals 11 residues. CDR1 and CDR2 (germline): MNHNS, SASEGT. V lost 3 bases and J lost 5, with 4 bases in between. The CDR3 is CASSDWETQYF. Written as DNA, the CDR3 is TGTGCCAGCAGTGATTGGGAGACCCAGTACTTC.

The V gene is TRBV7-2, the J gene TRBJ2-7; the D gene is possibly TRBD1 (7 bases). With 3 bases removed from V and 1 base from J, the gap between germline ends came to 13 bases. The CDR3 sequence is 15 residues long. The germline gives CDR1 SGHTA, CDR2 FQGNSA. The CDR3 sequence is CASSFTGAGSYEQYF. DNA for the CDR3: TGTGCCAGCAGCTTCACAGGGGCGGGGTCCTACGAGCAGTACTTC.

The CDR3 loop is CASRAQNTGELFF. CDR3 sequence (DNA): TGTGCCAGCAGGGCTCAGAACACCGGGGAGCTGTTTTTT. This sequence joins TRBV2 and TRBJ1-3, with D unclear. The end of the DNA fits TRBJ2-2 better, so the J call may be wrong. The CDR3 is made up of 13 amino acids. Germline lookup yields CDR1 SNHLY and CDR2 FYNNEI.

The J gene is TRBJ2-1, the V gene TRBV11-2, with a possible D match to TRBD2 (5 bases). Germline loops: CDR1 SGHAT, CDR2 FQNNGV. V was clipped by 6 bases and J by 2 bases, with 11 bases between them. The CDR3 length is 14 residues. The CDR3 is CASRLVSPYNEQFF. The CDR3 coding sequence is TGTGCCAGCAGACTAGTATCCCCCTACAATGAGCAGTTCTTC. The full variable domain, in which reference TRBV11-2 and TRBJ2-1 provide the parts outside the CDR3, is EAGVAQSPRYKIIEKRQSVAFWCNPISGHATLYWYQQILGQGPKLLIQFQNNGVVDDSQLPKDRFSAERLKGVDSTLKIQPAKLEDSAVYLCASRLVSPYNEQFFGPGTRLTVL.

The CDR3 DNA is TGTGCCAGCAGTCCCCCGGGCTCGGTAGCAGGGAACACCGGGGAGCTGTTTTTT. Its translation is CASSPPGSVAGNTGELFF. The chain couples TRBV27 to TRBJ2-2, with unresolved D. V was trimmed by 5 bases and J by 1 base, leaving 20 bases between them. The CDR3 runs to 18 residues. Germline V gene lookup returns CDR1 MNHEY and CDR2 SMNVEV (reference sequence).

This rearrangement joins TRBV4-1 to TRBJ2-1; 9 positions match TRBD2. Trimming took 2 bases from V and 6 from J; bases not matched to a gene: 11. The CDR3 has 17 amino acids. In germline, CDR1 is MGHRA, CDR2 YSYEKL. CDR3 DNA sequence: TGCGCCAGCAGCCAATTCGGTGCGGGAGGGCCGGGCAATGAGCAGTTCTTC. This codes for CASSQFGAGGPGNEQFF.

This clone was counted ten times or more. The chain's CDR3 is CASSLGPKSEQYF. The CDR3 DNA reads as TGTGCCAGCAGCTTAGGCCCGAAGTCGGAGCAGTACTTC. This chain links TRBV11-2 with TRBJ2-7, with D unclear. The germline V gene encodes CDR1 SGHAT and CDR2 FQNNGV. The CDR3 is 13 residues long. V was shortened by 1 base and J by 7 bases, with 11 bases between the two germline ends. Combining the CDR3 with reference TRBV11-2 and TRBJ2-7 gives the whole variable domain EAGVAQSPRYKIIEKRQSVAFWCNPISGHATLYWYQQILGQGPKLLIQFQNNGVVDDSQLPKDRFSAERLKGVDSTLKIQPAKLEDSAVYLCASSLGPKSEQYFGPGTRLTVT.

The CDR3 DNA reads as TGTGCCAGTAGTACAAGACTTCACTCTGGGGCCAACGTCCTGACTTTC. The encoded protein is CASSTRLHSGANVLTF. The chain combines TRBV19 with TRBJ2-6, with no clear D. The CDR3 length is 16 residues. The germline CDR1 and CDR2 sequences are LNHDA and SQIVND (reference sequence). Trimming stripped 4 bases from V and 0 bases from J, with 10 bases between. Using reference TRBV19 and TRBJ2-6 for the parts outside the CDR3, the full variable domain is DGGITQSPKYLFRKEGQNVTLSCEQNLNHDAMYWYRQDPGQGLRLIYYSQIVNDFQKGDIAEGYSVSREKKESFPLTVTSAQKNPTAFYLCASSTRLHSGANVLTFGAGSRLTVL.

The V gene is TRBV28, the J gene TRBJ1-5; D unclear. Trimming stripped 10 bases from V and 1 base from J, with 11 bases between. CDR1 and CDR2 from the germline V gene are MDHEN and SYDVKM. The length of the CDR3 is 13 residues. The CDR3 here is CAIQIESNQPQHF. CDR3 in DNA: TGTGCCATCCAAATAGAAAGCAATCAGCCCCAGCATTTT.

This clone turned up a few times. The chain is built from TRBV6-1 and TRBJ2-5, with D hard to call. Germline V gene data show CDR1 as MNHNS and CDR2 as SASEGT. Trimming took 1 base from V and 1 from J, leaving 10 bases between them. CDR3 length: 15 residues. The CDR3 DNA reads TGTGCCAGCAGTGAAGATTCTGGCAGCCAAGAGACCCAGTACTTC. Translation gives CASSEDSGSQETQYF.

This clone was counted a few times. V is TRBV7-8 and J is TRBJ1-5; TRBD1 agrees at 7 bases. CDR1 is SGHVS, CDR2 FQNEAQ, per germline. The CDR3 has 15 amino acids. V lost 0 bases and J lost 6; bases outside the gene matches: 5. The chain's CDR3 is CASSLARTGPQPQHF. DNA for the CDR3: TGTGCCAGCAGCTTAGCTAGGACAGGACCTCAGCCCCAGCATTTT. The whole variable domain, filled in from reference TRBV7-8 and TRBJ1-5, reads GAGVSQSPRYKVAKRGQDVALRCDPISGHVSLFWYQQALGQGPEFLTYFQNEAQLDKSGLPSDRFFAERPEGSVSTLKIQRTQQEDSAVYLCASSLARTGPQPQHFGDGTRLSIL.

The rearrangement uses TRBV28 and TRBJ2-5; D unclear. The J call is in doubt because the DNA end fits TRBJ2-7 better. The CDR3 length is 13 residues. Germline V CDR1 and CDR2: MDHEN, SYDVKM. The CDR3: CASSQTISYEQYF. CDR3 nucleotides: TGTGCCAGCAGCCAGACGATCTCCTACGAGCAGTACTTC.

The rearrangement links TRBV7-2 to TRBJ2-7; 8 nucleotides align to TRBD2. Trimming removed 5 bases from V and 0 bases from J; junction bases left unmatched: 6. CDR3 length: 15 amino acids. Germline assignment: CDR1 SGHTA and CDR2 FQGNSA. The CDR3 DNA reads as TGTGCCAGCAGCATCACTAGCGGAAACTCCTACGAGCAGTACTTC. This translates into CASSITSGNSYEQYF.

This clone was found many times. The chain links TRBV5-1 to TRBJ2-2; 8 nucleotides align to TRBD1. V lost 4 bases, J lost 4 bases, and 9 bases stayed unmatched. The CDR3 is 16 amino acids. Germline CDR1 SGHRS, CDR2 YFSETQ. The CDR3 nucleotides are TGCGCCAGCAGCAGAGAGACAGGGGTTGGCACCGGGGAGCTGTTTTTT. Protein sequence: CASSRETGVGTGELFF.

CDR3 sequence: CASSQSSGNTIYF. The CDR3 DNA sequence: TGTGCCAGTAGTCAAAGCTCTGGAAACACCATATATTTT. The gene calls are TRBV19 and TRBJ1-3; D is unresolved. Between the trimmed V and J ends, which lost 5 bases and 0 bases, there was a span of 5 bases. Germline lookup yields CDR1 LNHDA and CDR2 SQIVND (reference sequence). The CDR3 is 13 residues long.

This clone has a handful of counts. This rearrangement joins TRBV2 to TRBJ1-2; maybe TRBD1 (6 bases). The CDR3 totals 14 residues. Trimming pared 6 bases from V and 3 bases from J, leaving 14 bases between. In germline, CDR1 is SNHLY, CDR2 FYNNEI. CDR3 amino acids: CASSPQGLDYGYTF. The CDR3 DNA reads as TGTGCCAGCAGCCCACAGGGCCTGGACTATGGCTACACCTTC.

The V and J genes are TRBV6-5 and TRBJ1-2; D is possibly TRBD1 (6 bases). Trimming shortened V by 6 bases and J by 3 bases, and 11 bases separated the two germline ends. Per germline, CDR1 MNHEY and CDR2 SVGAGI. This CDR3 has 13 residues. The CDR3 nucleotides read TGTGCCAGCAGCGCGGGACAAGACTATGGCTACACCTTC. Translated: CASSAGQDYGYTF.

This clone was detected ten times or more. The genes are TRBV9 and TRBJ2-1; 7 bases fit TRBD2. CDR3 size: 15 residues. J lost 9 bases, V lost 0 bases, and 9 bases had no gene match. Germline-derived CDR1 and CDR2 are SGDLS and YYNGEE. The chain's CDR3 is CASSVGLGGKREQFF. CDR3 sequence (DNA): TGTGCCAGCAGCGTAGGGCTGGGGGGGAAGCGTGAGCAGTTCTTC.

A note on this clone: A read error is the likely source, as a far larger clone sits one nucleotide away. The rearrangement uses TRBV1 and TRBJ2-7; the table names TRBD2, a call not compared with the DNA. TRBV1 counts as a pseudogene. The CDR3 runs 15 residues. CDR3 nucleotides: TGCACCAGCAGCCAAGTGGGACTAGCTGGTAGCGGGCAGTACTTC. It yields the protein CTSSQVGLAGSGQYF.